Sequencing of this T cell receptor beta chain was carried out in a study of shared clonotypes between healthy human individuals. Study overall: CD4 naive and CD4 memory each took three plates per donor, while CD8 naive took two and CD8 memory one.

About this clone: Its antigen is undetermined.

Sequencing used immunoSEQ multiplex PCR; TCRdb keeps in-frame clones, though not all of them. The table has 2 million to 2.5 million clones, 80% to 95% seen once; the top ten hold 0.39%. Study outcomes and limitations: Naive CD4 clonotypes overlapped across a few donors at about 5.2%. Measured sharing among donors was expected to vary with sequencing depth.

The clonotype was recovered from a man aged 18-30 years in good health. Some clones in this sample may be carry-over from other donors' samples. The specimen was naive CD4+ T cells from PBMCs. Described subset: CD45RA+ positively selected.

The CDR3 here is CASSLWAVTEAFF. The CDR3 nucleotides read TGTGCCAGCAGTTTATGGGCTGTGACTGAAGCTTTCTTT. The chain links TRBV28 to TRBJ1-1, with no clear D. The CDR3 contains 13 residues. The V and J ends lost 0 bases and 5 bases respectively, with 7 bases between them. CDR1 is MDHEN and CDR2 is SYDVKM in the germline V gene.